These 19 T cell receptor beta chains came from one sample sequenced in a study of T cells in Graves' hyperthyroidism and ophthalmopathy. TCR beta CDR3 regions were amplified from RNA transcripts. HTBI primers were employed in a first-round RT-PCR of the TCR CDR3. TCRdb re-analysed the multiplex PCR reads in MiXCR, keeping a single row per CDR3 protein. The sample holds about half a million distinct CDR3 sequences, about a fifth seen once. Sequenced input: blood. The receptors derive from a man aged 18 to 30 with Graves' hyperthyroidism.

This clonotype was observed at least ten times. This chain connects TRBV7-9 to TRBJ2-7; D remains ambiguous. This CDR3 region has 13 residues. Germline V gives CDR1 SEHNR, CDR2 FQNEAQ (reference sequence). Trimming stripped 5 bases from V and 0 bases from J, with 8 bases between. CDR3: CASSGSSSYEQYF. CDR3 sequence (DNA): TGTGCCAGCAGCGGAAGTAGCTCCTACGAGCAGTACTTC.

About this clonotype itself: Given a much more abundant clone one base away, this may be a read error. The chain is built from TRBV25-1 and TRBJ1-5; D call uncertain. The V end lost 7 bases, the J end lost 6 bases, and 4 bases lay between the germline ends. The CDR3 sequence is 10 residues long. Germline-derived CDR1 and CDR2 are MGHDK and SYGVNS. CDR3 sequence reads: CASNGQPQHF. The CDR3 DNA follows: TGTGCCAGCAATGGTCAGCCCCAGCATTTT.

This clonotype showed up many times. This chain uses TRBV6-5 with TRBJ2-7, with 7 nucleotides matching TRBD1. The junction had 11 bases not matched to a gene; V was cut back by 7 bases and J by 2 bases. Germline V CDR1 and CDR2: MNHEY, SVGAGI. The CDR3 contains 15 residues. In DNA, the CDR3 is TGTGCCAGCACCCTATCCGGGACAGCAGCCTACGAGCAGTACTTC. Its protein product is CASTLSGTAAYEQYF.

This clonotype came up many times. The chain recombines TRBV6-4 with TRBJ2-2; the match to TRBD2 covers 11 bases. The germline gives CDR1 MRHNA, CDR2 SNTAGT. The junction had 4 bases not matched to a gene; V was cut back by 7 bases and J by 3 bases. CDR3 length: 15 residues. The CDR3 protein is CASTQLAGDTGELFF. The CDR3 region has the DNA TGTGCCAGCACCCAACTAGCGGGGGACACCGGGGAGCTGTTTTTT.

The chain's CDR3 is CASSSGGGRGDTEAFF. The CDR3 DNA reads as TGTGCCAGCAGTTCAGGAGGGGGGCGGGGTGACACTGAAGCTTTCTTT. The chain employs TRBV12-3 or TRBV12-4 and TRBJ1-1; weak D call: TRBD1 (6 bases). Trimming cost V 4 bases and J 3 bases, with 18 bases left between them. The CDR3 is 16 amino acids.

This clonotype has a count of ten or more. This chain uses TRBV4-1 with TRBJ2-5, with 16 bases that match TRBD2. This CDR3 has 18 amino acids. The germline CDR1 and CDR2 sequences are MGHRA and YSYEKL. J was trimmed by 5 bases and V by 4 bases; bases with no gene match: 10. The CDR3 loop reads CASSLGTSGGAGKETQYF. The CDR3 DNA follows: TGCGCCAGCAGCCTCGGGACTAGCGGGGGGGCCGGGAAGGAGACCCAGTACTTC.

This clonotype was recorded at least ten times. The V call is TRBV6-5, the J call TRBJ1-2; no clear D. This CDR3 has 13 amino acids. CDR1 and CDR2 from the germline V gene are MNHEY and SVGAGI. The germline V and J ends were trimmed by 1 base and 2 bases, with 5 bases remaining between them. The CDR3 spells CASSYLENYGYTF. The CDR3 region has the DNA TGTGCCAGCAGTTACTTGGAAAACTATGGCTACACCTTC.

Ten or more counts support this clonotype. This rearrangement joins TRBV6-1 to TRBJ1-1, with TRBD1 as a possible D gene (5 bases). The germline gives CDR1 MNHNS, CDR2 SASEGT. The CDR3 runs to 11 residues. Trimming pared 6 bases from V and 7 bases from J, leaving 9 bases between. In nucleotides, the CDR3 is TGTGCCAGCAGAAAAACAGGTGAAGCTTTCTTT. Translation gives CASRKTGEAFF.

This clonotype occurred many times. The chain has TRBV7-9 and TRBJ1-1; D ambiguous. The CDR3 sequence is 14 residues long. The germline V and J ends were trimmed by 7 bases and 0 bases, with 12 bases remaining between them. The germline CDR1 and CDR2 sequences are SEHNR and FQNEAQ (reference sequence). The CDR3 DNA reads as TGTGCCAGCACGGCCAGGCGGCTGAACACTGAAGCTTTCTTT. Translated: CASTARRLNTEAFF.

V and J are TRBV28 and TRBJ1-1, with no clear D. CDR1 is MDHEN and CDR2 is SYDVKM in the germline V gene. The CDR3 sequence is 14 residues long. Trimming shortened V by 3 bases and J by 6 bases, and 14 bases separated the two germline ends. CDR3 sequence (DNA): TGTGCCAGCAGTTTGAGCGGCGGGATCGCTGAAGCTTTCTTT. This translates into CASSLSGGIAEAFF.

This clonotype came up many times. For the CDR3, the DNA is TGTGCCAGTGGGGTGGGAGGGGAGCTGTTTTTT. The encoded protein is CASGVGGELFF. The chain is built from TRBV19 and TRBJ2-2; D gene uncertain. The CDR3 contains 11 residues. With 8 bases removed from V and 8 bases from J, the gap between germline ends came to 9 bases. CDR1 LNHDA and CDR2 SQIVND come from the germline V gene (reference sequence).

In this sample, this clonotype turned up many times. The V and J genes are TRBV5-1 and TRBJ1-1; D possibly corresponds to TRBD1 (5 bases). The CDR3 contains 13 residues. CDR1 and CDR2 (germline): SGHRS, YFSETQ. Trimming left V 1 base short and J 2 bases short, with 6 bases between. CDR3 amino acids: CASSLWDNTEAFF. The CDR3 DNA follows: TGCGCCAGCAGCTTGTGGGACAACACTGAAGCTTTCTTT.

This clonotype was picked up a small number of times. V gene TRBV5-6 combines with J gene TRBJ1-1, with 7 nucleotides matching TRBD1. Per the germline V gene, CDR1 is SGHDT and CDR2 is YYEEEE. The V and J ends lost 0 bases and 8 bases, in that order; junction bases with no gene match: 4. The CDR3 totals 13 residues. The CDR3 protein is CASSLGGTAEAFF. The DNA of the CDR3 is TGTGCCAGCAGCTTGGGGGGGACAGCCGAAGCTTTCTTT.

At least ten counts were recorded for this clonotype. The chain recombines TRBV28 with TRBJ1-6, with a weak D call TRBD1 (5 bases). Trimming shortened V by 5 bases and J by 6 bases, and 11 bases separated the two germline ends. Looked up from germline, CDR1 is MDHEN and CDR2 is SYDVKM. This CDR3 spans 14 amino acids. In DNA form, the CDR3 reads TGTGCCAGCAGTGTGTCGGGACTTAATTCACCCCTCCACTTT. Translation gives CASSVSGLNSPLHF.

Many counts were recorded for this clonotype. V gene TRBV4-1 combines with J gene TRBJ1-2; possible D gene TRBD1, 6 bases. The V gene's germline CDR1 is MGHRA and CDR2 YSYEKL. The germline V and J ends were trimmed by 1 base and 8 bases, with 17 bases remaining between them. This CDR3 spans 15 amino acids. Written as DNA, the CDR3 is TGCGCCAGCAGCCAAGGGGGGGCCCCAGGGGACGGCTACACCTTC. The encoded protein is CASSQGGAPGDGYTF.

This clonotype came up many times. This rearrangement joins TRBV11-2 to TRBJ1-1; D uncertain. CDR1 and CDR2 (germline): SGHAT, FQNNGV. There are 13 residues in the CDR3. Trimming took 8 bases from V and 8 from J, leaving 18 bases between them. The CDR3 DNA reads TGTGCCAGCGGGGATTCAGTAGGGTTGGAAGCTTTCTTT. Its translation: CASGDSVGLEAFF.

This clonotype was detected ten times or more. This chain connects TRBV28 to TRBJ1-1; D call uncertain. V shed 5 bases and J shed 1 base, with 14 bases lying between them. Per the germline V gene, CDR1 is MDHEN and CDR2 is SYDVKM. This CDR3 comprises 15 residues. The CDR3: CASSGWRVQNTEAFF. The CDR3 DNA sequence: TGTGCCAGCAGTGGTTGGAGGGTCCAGAACACTGAAGCTTTCTTT.

This clonotype was recorded at least ten times. The rearrangement uses TRBV6-5 and TRBJ1-1; D call uncertain. The germline V gene encodes CDR1 MNHEY and CDR2 SVGAGI. The CDR3 has 11 amino acids. Trimming shortened V by 7 bases and J by 7 bases, and 10 bases separated the two germline ends. CDR3 nucleotides: TGTGCCAGCACCAAATGGGGTGAAGCTTTCTTT. Its translation is CASTKWGEAFF.

About this clonotype: With a much larger clone just one base away, this may be a read error. The rearrangement links TRBV6-1 to TRBJ2-2, with 8 bases identical to TRBD2. The V segment lost 8 bases and the J segment 4 bases; nucleotides outside the gene matches: 9. The CDR3 extends over 15 amino acids. CDR1 is MNHNS and CDR2 is SASEGT in the germline V gene. The CDR3 region is CASPIGGGITGELFF. The CDR3, as DNA: TGTGCCAGCCCCATTGGCGGGGGGATCACCGGGGAGCTGTTTTTT.